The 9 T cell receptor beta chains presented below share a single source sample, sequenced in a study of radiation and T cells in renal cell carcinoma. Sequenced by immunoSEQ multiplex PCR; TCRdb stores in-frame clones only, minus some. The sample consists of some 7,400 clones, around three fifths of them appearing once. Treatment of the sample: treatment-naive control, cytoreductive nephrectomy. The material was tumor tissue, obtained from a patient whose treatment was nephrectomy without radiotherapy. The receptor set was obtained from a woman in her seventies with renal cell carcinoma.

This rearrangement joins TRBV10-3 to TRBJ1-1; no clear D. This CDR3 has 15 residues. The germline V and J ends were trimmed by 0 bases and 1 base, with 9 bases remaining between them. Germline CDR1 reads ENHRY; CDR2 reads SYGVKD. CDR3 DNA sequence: TGTGCCATCAGTGAGTCGGCGGGCTCGAACACTGAAGCTTTCTTT. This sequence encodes CAISESAGSNTEAFF.

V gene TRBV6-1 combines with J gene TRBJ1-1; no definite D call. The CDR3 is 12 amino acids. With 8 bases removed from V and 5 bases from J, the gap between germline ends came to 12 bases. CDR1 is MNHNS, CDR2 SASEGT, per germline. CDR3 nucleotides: TGTGCCAGCGGGCCAATAACAACTGAAGCTTTCTTT. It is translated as CASGPITTEAFF.

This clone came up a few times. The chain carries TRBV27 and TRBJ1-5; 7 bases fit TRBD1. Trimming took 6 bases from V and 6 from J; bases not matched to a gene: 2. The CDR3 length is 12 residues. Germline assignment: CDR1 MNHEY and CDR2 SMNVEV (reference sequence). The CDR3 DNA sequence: TGTGCCAGCAGACAGGGGACTCAGCCCCAGCATTTT. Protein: CASRQGTQPQHF.

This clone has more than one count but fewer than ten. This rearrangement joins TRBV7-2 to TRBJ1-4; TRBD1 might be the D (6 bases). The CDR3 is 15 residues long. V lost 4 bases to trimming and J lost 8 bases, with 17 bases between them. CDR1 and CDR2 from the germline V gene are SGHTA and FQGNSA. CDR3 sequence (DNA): TGTGCCAGCAGCTGGAAGGGGGGGGCGAGGGAAAAACTGTTTTTT. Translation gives CASSWKGGAREKLFF.

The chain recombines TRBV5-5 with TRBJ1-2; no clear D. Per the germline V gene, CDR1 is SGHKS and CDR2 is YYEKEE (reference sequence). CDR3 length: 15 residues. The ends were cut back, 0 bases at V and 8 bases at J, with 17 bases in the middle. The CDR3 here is CASSLARATVGGYTF. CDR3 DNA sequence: TGTGCCAGCAGCTTGGCGCGGGCCACCGTGGGGGGCTACACCTTC.

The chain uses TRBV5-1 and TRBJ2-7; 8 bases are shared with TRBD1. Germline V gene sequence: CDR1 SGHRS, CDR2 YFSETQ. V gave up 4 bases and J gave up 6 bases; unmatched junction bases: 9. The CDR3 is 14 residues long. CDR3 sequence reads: CASSPIPTGAEQYF. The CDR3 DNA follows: TGCGCCAGCAGCCCCATACCGACAGGGGCCGAGCAGTACTTC. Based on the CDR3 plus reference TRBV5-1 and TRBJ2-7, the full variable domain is KAGVTQTPRYLIKTRGQQVTLSCSPISGHRSVSWYQQTPGQGLQFLFEYFSETQRNKGNFPGRFSGRQFSNSRSEMNVSTLELGDSALYLCASSPIPTGAEQYFGPGTRLTVT.

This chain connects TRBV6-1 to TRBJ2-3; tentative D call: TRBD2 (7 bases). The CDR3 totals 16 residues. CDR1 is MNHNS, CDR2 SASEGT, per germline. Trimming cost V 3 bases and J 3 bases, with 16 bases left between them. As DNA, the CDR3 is TGTGCCAGCAGTGAGGTCATGGGGGGGCTTACAGATACGCAGTATTTT. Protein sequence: CASSEVMGGLTDTQYF.

The DNA of the CDR3 is TGCACCAGCAGCCAAGATTCCAGGGAAGGTTTAAACACCGGGGAGCTGTTTTTT. Amino acids: CTSSQDSREGLNTGELFF. The genes are TRBV1 and TRBJ2-2; TRBD1, as called in the table, went unchecked against the DNA. TRBV1 is labeled a pseudogene. The CDR3 covers 18 residues.

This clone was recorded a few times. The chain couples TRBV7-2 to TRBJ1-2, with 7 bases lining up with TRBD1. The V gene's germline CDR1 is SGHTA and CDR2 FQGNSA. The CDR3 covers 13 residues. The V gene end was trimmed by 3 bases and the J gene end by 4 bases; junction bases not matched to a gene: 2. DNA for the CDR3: TGTGCCAGCAGCTTTCGGGACAGCTATGGCTACACCTTC. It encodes CASSFRDSYGYTF.